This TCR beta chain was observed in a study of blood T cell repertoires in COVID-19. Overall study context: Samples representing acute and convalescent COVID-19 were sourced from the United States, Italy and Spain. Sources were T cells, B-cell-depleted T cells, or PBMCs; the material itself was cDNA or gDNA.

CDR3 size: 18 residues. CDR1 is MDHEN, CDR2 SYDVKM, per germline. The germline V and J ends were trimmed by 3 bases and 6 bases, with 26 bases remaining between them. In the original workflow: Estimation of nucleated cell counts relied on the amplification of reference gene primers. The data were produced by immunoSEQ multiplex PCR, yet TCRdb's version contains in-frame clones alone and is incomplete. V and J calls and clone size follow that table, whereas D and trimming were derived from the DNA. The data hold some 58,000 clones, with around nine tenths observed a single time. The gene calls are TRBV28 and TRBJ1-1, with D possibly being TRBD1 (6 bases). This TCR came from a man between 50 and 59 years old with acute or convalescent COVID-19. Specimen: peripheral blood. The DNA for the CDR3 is TGTGCCAGCAGTTTCATAACCGGGACAACGGGGGGTAACCCTGAAGCTTTCTTT. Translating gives CASSFITGTTGGNPEAFF. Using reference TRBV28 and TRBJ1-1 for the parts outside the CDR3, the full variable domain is DVKVTQSSRYLVKRTGEKVFLECVQDMDHENMFWYRQDPGLGLRLIYFSYDVKMKEKGDIPEGYSVSREKKERFSLILESASTNQTSMYLCASSFITGTTGGNPEAFFGQGTRLTVV.